This T cell receptor (beta chain) was found in a study of OX40 agonist ivuxolimab in advanced cancers. A note on the overall study: The costimulatory receptor OX40 (CD134) was targeted by ivuxolimab, a fully human IgG2 agonistic monoclonal antibody. Among the approximately 50 dose-escalation patients, 19 had hepatocellular carcinoma, about 15 melanoma, 9 renal cell carcinoma and 9 head and neck cancer. Partial responses were achieved by three dose-escalation patients, of whom one had hepatocellular carcinoma and two had cutaneous melanoma. Prior anti-PD-1, anti-PD-L1 or anti-CTLA-4 therapy was permitted, and 30% to 45% of dose-escalation patients had received checkpoint inhibitors. The point of sequencing TCRbeta in the periphery was to test whether ivuxolimab changed TCR sequence diversity and drove clonal T-cell expansion. In the dose-escalation cohort, nearly 85% of patients were male, and the mean age was around 60 years with a range of about 20 to 90. Intravenous ivuxolimab was administered to patients every 2 weeks at six dose levels: 0.01, 0.1, 0.3, 1.5, 3 and 10 mg/kg. The paper describes the monotherapy dose-escalation part (N = 52 patients) of the phase I trial of ivuxolimab. Broader findings and caveats from the paper: After ivuxolimab, more expanded clones were found on average in CD8+ T cells than in CD4+ T cells. In the 0.1-3.0 mg/kg groups, partial responders had among the lowest normalized peripheral clonal expansion, particularly in CD8+ T cells. Which antigens the clonally expanded peripheral T cells were specific for was not determined. At doses of 0.1 to 3.0 mg/kg, clonal expansion of both CD4+ and CD8+ T cells in blood was seen between baseline and week 6. Low levels of normalized T-cell clonal expansion were also seen in some patients who did not respond.

The CDR3 contains 13 residues, cysteine and phenylalanine counted. Solely the CDR3 DNA is kept, with 39 bases framed from the first base. The junction carries 11 bases between V and J, which are trimmed by 7 bases and 1 base respectively. As to this clone: Its target antigen remains unknown. Within one base of it there is no much larger clone, and no base qualities were kept.

The trial excluded patients who had a history of autoimmune disease or who were on systemic immunosuppression. Peripheral blood for TCR sequencing was collected from all dose cohorts at baseline, on cycle 4 day 1, and on cycle 7 day 1. The samples were drawn from a first-in-human, open-label, multicenter phase I dose-escalation trial of ivuxolimab. The trial enrolled adults with locally advanced or metastatic head and neck squamous cell, hepatocellular, melanoma or renal cell carcinoma. Before TCR sequencing, CD4+ T cells and CD8+ T cells from peripheral blood were sorted into separate populations. For sequencing of the TCRbeta CDR3 region, genomic DNA was extracted from the sorted cells. TCRbeta CDR3 regions were sequenced using the immunoSEQ Assay. Not all clones reach the TCRdb copy of this immuneACCESS table, which keeps in-frame sequences only. Checked studies attribute under half of the gap to unresolved V genes and leave the rest unexplained. This sample lists about 72,000 clones; 89% were detected once. The ten largest clones capture 11% of the sample.

The receptor's source is an adult with an advanced solid tumor such as melanoma, head and neck, liver or kidney cancer. The chain is assembled from TRBV6-7 and TRBJ2-7; the D gene cannot be named for sure. TRBV6-7 is known as an ORF, though its function is uncertain. This material consisted of CD4+ or CD8+ T cells sorted from blood, taken in a trial of the OX40 agonist ivuxolimab. DNA sequence: TGTGCCAGCACGGGTCCTAGGTCCTACGAGCAGTACTTC. It codes for CASTGPRSYEQYF.